The 9 T cell receptor beta chains reported below all come from one sample, sequenced in a study of human T cells and chemical hapten exposure. Time point: pre-sensitization, week 0. The sample's treatment: therapeutic diphenylcyclopropenone sensitization with weekly scalp DPC. Unfractionated whole blood yielded total RNA. TCRdb re-called the RACE reads through MiXCR, storing one row per CDR3 protein. Seen here are roughly 36,000 distinct CDR3 sequences, 10% observed once, and the top ten hold roughly a quarter. Source: whole blood, taken in connection with sensitization to the hapten diphenylcyclopropenone (DPC). The receptors shown here come from a man aged 50 to 60 with alopecia areata. Some clones in this sample may be carry-over from other donors' samples.

This clonotype was seen at least ten times. The V gene is TRBV28, the J gene TRBJ2-1, with 10 bases that match TRBD1. There are 20 residues in the CDR3. Germline V gene lookup returns CDR1 MDHEN and CDR2 SYDVKM. V lost 7 bases, J lost 0 bases, and 18 bases stayed unmatched. The CDR3 region has the DNA TGTGCCAGCACCCCGACGCCGGGACAGGGGTCAACGAGCTCCTACAATGAGCAGTTCTTC. This gives the protein CASTPTPGQGSTSSYNEQFF.

In its sample, this clonotype was seen a few times. V gene TRBV6-2 or TRBV6-3 combines with J gene TRBJ1-1; D gene ambiguous. This CDR3 comprises 15 residues. V lost 5 bases and J 6 bases, leaving 19 bases between the germline ends. Germline V gene lookup returns CDR1 MNHEY and CDR2 SVGEGT. The CDR3 bases are TGTGCCAGCAGTGAGGTCACCGGAAGGCGGGCTGAAGCTTTCTTT. It yields the protein CASSEVTGRRAEAFF.

This clonotype was detected only a few times. V gene TRBV7-2 combines with J gene TRBJ1-3; the D gene is possibly TRBD1 (5 bases). Germline loops: CDR1 SGHTA, CDR2 FQGNSA. V was clipped by 4 bases and J by 11 bases, with 15 bases between them. The length of the CDR3 is 13 residues. The CDR3: CASSWGRTNSIYF. The CDR3 DNA reads as TGTGCCAGCAGCTGGGGACGGACTAACTCCATATATTTT.

This clonotype was picked up many times. The chain is built from TRBV6-2 or TRBV6-3 and TRBJ1-2; D may be TRBD1 (5 bases). The V gene's germline CDR1 is MNHEY and CDR2 SVGEGT. The CDR3 consists of 13 residues. Trimming cost V 6 bases and J 4 bases, with 12 bases left between them. The CDR3 DNA is TGTGCCAGCAGGAGAGGGGTCGTCTATGGCTACACCTTC. Amino acids: CASRRGVVYGYTF.

Ten or more counts support this clonotype. The J gene is TRBJ1-1, the V gene TRBV29-1; tentative D call: TRBD1 (5 bases). The CDR3 runs 13 residues. V was clipped by 7 bases and J by 3 bases, with 15 bases between them. Per the germline V gene, CDR1 is SQVTM and CDR2 is ANQGSEA. The CDR3, as DNA: TGCAGCGCTTGTATGGGGGTCCACACTGAAGCTTTCTTT. Its translation is CSACMGVHTEAFF.

Many counts were recorded for this clonotype. The V call is TRBV6-5, the J call TRBJ2-1; 7 bases are shared with TRBD1. CDR1 MNHEY and CDR2 SVGAGI come from the germline V gene. V lost 6 bases to trimming and J lost 4 bases; unmatched junction nucleotides: 9. CDR3 size: 15 residues. The CDR3 DNA follows: TGTGCCAGCAGCGAGGGGGCTCAACCTTACAATGAGCAGTTCTTC. It encodes CASSEGAQPYNEQFF.

The chain employs TRBV20-1 and TRBJ2-7; D may be TRBD2 (5 bases). Between the trimmed V and J ends, which lost 0 bases and 2 bases, there was a span of 11 bases. In germline, CDR1 is DFQATT, CDR2 SNEGSKA (reference sequence). This CDR3 has 14 residues. The CDR3 nucleotides read TGCAGTGCTAGAGATATGAAGGAGGCCTACGAGCAGTACTTC. It specifies CSARDMKEAYEQYF.

The V gene is TRBV30, the J gene TRBJ2-5, with D perhaps matching TRBD1 or TRBD2 (5 bases each). V dropped 7 bases and J dropped 2 bases, with 14 bases sitting between them. This CDR3 is 13 amino acids long. Germline CDR1 and CDR2: GTSNPN and SVGIG (reference sequence). In DNA, the CDR3 is TGTGCCTCAACGGGGCGTGAACAAGAGACCCAGTACTTC. Translated, it gives CASTGREQETQYF.

This clonotype occurred many times. The V and J genes are TRBV20-1 and TRBJ2-5, with D perhaps matching TRBD2 (5 bases). The CDR3 spans 16 residues. Trimming cost V 3 bases and J 6 bases, with 23 bases left between them. The germline CDR1 and CDR2 sequences are DFQATT and SNEGSKA (reference sequence). The CDR3 DNA reads TGCAGTGCTAGTAACCCCGTGACACGGTCGGGGAAGACCCAGTACTTC. It is translated as CSASNPVTRSGKTQYF.